The 24 T cell receptor beta chains reported below all come from one sample, sequenced in a study of radiation and T cells in renal cell carcinoma. TCRdb keeps only in-frame clones here, not all; method: immunoSEQ multiplex PCR. The repertoire has approximately 90,000 clones, approximately 86% of them found once; the top ten carry approximately 8.4%. Time point here: baseline pretreatment blood. As to treatment: 15 Gy SBRT to primary tumor, nephrectomy 4 weeks later. This sample comprised blood, obtained from a patient whose treatment included radiotherapy and nephrectomy. These receptor sequences come from a man aged 45-65 years with renal cell carcinoma.

The chain is built from TRBV9 and TRBJ1-5; TRBD1 might be the D (5 bases). Trimming took off 3 bases at V and 7 bases at J, with 14 bases between the two ends. The CDR3 is 14 residues long. Germline CDR1 and CDR2: SGDLS and YYNGEE. CDR3 DNA sequence: TGTGCCAGCAGCGAGGACCAGGGAAAGCAGCCCCAGCATTTT. Translation: CASSEDQGKQPQHF.

V and J are TRBV14 and TRBJ2-2; 8 bases agree with TRBD1. V lost 5 bases and J lost 6; bases outside the gene matches: 5. The V gene's germline CDR1 is SGHDN and CDR2 FVKESK. The CDR3 has 14 residues. The CDR3 nucleotides are TGTGCCAGCAGCGTCACAGGGGGACCCGGGGAGCTGTTTTTT. Protein product: CASSVTGGPGELFF. Supplemented by reference TRBV14 and TRBJ2-2, the full variable domain reads EAGVTQFPSHSVIEKGQTVTLRCDPISGHDNLYWYRRVMGKEIKFLLHFVKESKQDESGMPNNRFLAERTGGTYSTLKVQPAELEDSGVYFCASSVTGGPGELFFGEGSRLTVL.

This chain joins TRBV7-9 and TRBJ2-2; D is ambiguous. The V and J ends lost 6 bases and 3 bases respectively, with 20 bases between them. The germline V gene has CDR1 SEHNR and CDR2 FQNEAQ (reference sequence). The CDR3 extends over 17 amino acids. CDR3 nucleotides: TGTGCCAGCAGTCCTACGGTGGACCCAGTTTACACCGGGGAGCTGTTTTTT. Its translation is CASSPTVDPVYTGELFF.

In nucleotides, the CDR3 is TGCGCCAGCACGGAGTCTACGTACCAAGAGACCCAGTACTTC. The encoded protein is CASTESTYQETQYF. The chain recombines TRBV5-1 with TRBJ2-5; D is unclear. Per the germline V gene, CDR1 is SGHRS and CDR2 is YFSETQ. This CDR3 comprises 14 residues. Trimming shortened V by 6 bases and J by 0 bases, and 12 bases separated the two germline ends.

The V gene is TRBV5-4, the J gene TRBJ2-3, with 10 bases that match TRBD2. The length of the CDR3 is 18 residues. V was pared by 0 bases and J by 5 bases, with 12 bases of the junction left unmatched. CDR1 is SGHNT, CDR2 YYREEE, per germline (reference sequence). The CDR3 region is CASSLGGALAGTGDTQYF. CDR3 DNA: TGTGCCAGCAGCTTGGGAGGTGCACTAGCGGGGACCGGAGATACGCAGTATTTT. The entire variable domain, with the rest obtained from reference TRBV5-4 and TRBJ2-3, is as follows: ETGVTQSPTHLIKTRGQQVTLRCSSQSGHNTVSWYQQALGQGPQFIFQYYREEENGRGNFPPRFSGLQFPNYSSELNVNALELDDSALYLCASSLGGALAGTGDTQYFGPGTRLTVL.

This clone was counted only a few times. The chain joins TRBV28 to TRBJ2-4; D is perhaps TRBD1 (5 bases). The V gene lost 3 bases and the J gene lost 9 bases, with 18 bases spanning the gap. The CDR3 totals 15 residues. Germline V CDR1 and CDR2: MDHEN, SYDVKM. CDR3 sequence: CASSFDLQVRSIQYF. In DNA, the CDR3 is TGTGCCAGCAGTTTCGACCTACAGGTCCGTAGCATTCAGTACTTC.

The V and J genes are TRBV4-3 and TRBJ2-1; 7 bases are a match to TRBD2. The ends lost 1 base at V and 8 bases at J; junction bases unmatched: 5. The CDR3 consists of 14 residues. Germline CDR1 is LGHNA and CDR2 is YSLEER. As DNA, the CDR3 is TGCGCCAGCAGCCAAGTTGAGCGGGGCCATGAGCAGTTCTTC. The encoded protein is CASSQVERGHEQFF.

The rearrangement links TRBV18 to TRBJ2-7; no clear D. The CDR3 length is 18 residues. V gave up 8 bases and J gave up 6 bases, with 32 bases separating them. Germline values: CDR1 KGHSH, CDR2 LQKENI. In DNA form, the CDR3 reads TGTGCCAGCCCTATGCCTCAACCGAGGCGCGATAGGTTATTCGAGCAGTACTTC. Amino acids: CASPMPQPRRDRLFEQYF.

The chain joins TRBV9 to TRBJ1-2; 9 bases align to TRBD1. Germline trimming cut 4 bases from V and 3 bases from J; bases unmatched to any gene: 7. CDR3 length: 15 amino acids. Germline lookup yields CDR1 SGDLS and CDR2 YYNGEE. Written as DNA, the CDR3 is TGTGCCAGCAGCCCCGAGGGACAGGGATACTATGGCTACACCTTC. This sequence encodes CASSPEGQGYYGYTF.

The J gene is TRBJ2-2, the V gene TRBV9; tentatively, D is TRBD1 (6 bases). Between the trimmed V and J ends, which lost 0 bases and 6 bases, there was a span of 9 bases. Germline values: CDR1 SGDLS, CDR2 YYNGEE. This CDR3 is 14 amino acids long. For the CDR3, the DNA is TGTGCCAGCAGCGTAGGAGGGGGTGCCGGGGAGCTGTTTTTT. It yields the protein CASSVGGGAGELFF.

This clone is a singleton in its sample. The chain is built from TRBV6-6 and TRBJ1-2, with 8 bases aligning to TRBD1. V dropped 0 bases and J dropped 6; count of bases not matched to a gene: 3. This CDR3 is 14 amino acids long. From germline, CDR1 is MNHNY and CDR2 SVGAGI (reference sequence). The DNA for the CDR3 is TGTGCCAGCAGTTACTCGGCAGGGGGCGATGGCTACACCTTC. Protein sequence: CASSYSAGGDGYTF.

The table lists this clone with a count of one. This chain connects TRBV7-6 to TRBJ2-3, with 8 bases that match TRBD2. Per the germline V gene, CDR1 is SGHVS and CDR2 is FNYEAQ. This CDR3 spans 16 amino acids. V gave up 7 bases and J gave up 5 bases; unmatched junction bases: 14. CDR3 in DNA: TGTGCCAGCACCCGCGGGGGGAGCGGGAGTTTAGATACGCAGTATTTT. Translating gives CASTRGGSGSLDTQYF. The full variable domain, with the rest looked up from reference TRBV7-6 and TRBJ2-3, is GAGVSQSPRYKVTKRGQDVALRCDPISGHVSLYWYRQALGQGPEFLTYFNYEAQQDKSGLPNDRFSAERPEGSISTLTIQRTEQRDSAMYRCASTRGGSGSLDTQYFGPGTRLTVL.

Details on this clone: Germline and junction disagree at one end, which may indicate a read error. The rearrangement joins TRBV5-3 to TRBJ1-2; maybe TRBD1 (6 bases). TRBV5-3 is labeled an ORF, and its function is uncertain. The CDR3 runs to 14 residues. The CDR3 reads CASSLSGARYGYTF. In DNA, the CDR3 is TGTGCCAGCAGCTTGTCAGGGGCAAGGTATGGCTACACCTTC.

The chain is built from TRBV30 and TRBJ1-5; no definite D call. Per germline, CDR1 GTSNPN and CDR2 SVGIG (reference sequence). V was shortened by 1 base and J by 4 bases, with 8 bases between the two germline ends. CDR3 length: 13 residues. CDR3 protein: CAWSEDGNQPQHF. The CDR3 DNA sequence: TGTGCCTGGAGTGAAGACGGAAATCAGCCCCAGCATTTT.

J is TRBJ1-2 and V is TRBV9, with unresolved D. The germline V and J ends were trimmed by 0 bases and 4 bases, with 10 bases remaining between them. This CDR3 region has 14 residues. Germline V lookup: CDR1 SGDLS, CDR2 YYNGEE. The CDR3: CASSVGREGYGYTF. The CDR3 coding sequence is TGTGCCAGCAGCGTAGGCCGGGAGGGCTATGGCTACACCTTC.

The chain recombines TRBV5-1 with TRBJ1-1; D not certain. Germline V gene sequence: CDR1 SGHRS, CDR2 YFSETQ. This CDR3 has 14 residues. V gave up 0 bases and J gave up 1 base, with 7 bases separating them. The CDR3, as DNA: TGCGCCAGCAGCTTGGGCGACGGGAACACTGAAGCTTTCTTT. This sequence encodes CASSLGDGNTEAFF.

This sequence joins TRBV6-5 and TRBJ1-4; the D gene is possibly TRBD1 (6 bases). Germline V gene sequence: CDR1 MNHEY, CDR2 SVGAGI. The CDR3 is 15 amino acids. The V end was cut by 6 bases, the J end by 4 bases, with 15 bases between. The CDR3 protein is CASSLTGFVNEKLFF. In DNA, the CDR3 is TGTGCCAGCAGCCTTACAGGGTTTGTTAATGAAAAACTGTTTTTT.

The rearrangement uses TRBV6-5 and TRBJ2-7, with TRBD2 matching 8 bases. The CDR3 contains 15 residues. CDR1 MNHEY and CDR2 SVGAGI come from the germline V gene. V shed 2 bases, J shed 6 bases, and the junction held 9 bases outside the gene matches. CDR3 sequence reads: CASSYKFSGTGEQYF. The CDR3 bases are TGTGCCAGCAGTTACAAGTTTAGCGGGACTGGCGAGCAGTACTTC.

The genes are TRBV4-1 and TRBJ1-5; no clear D gene. The germline V gene encodes CDR1 MGHRA and CDR2 YSYEKL. V gave up 0 bases and J gave up 7 bases, with 10 bases separating them. The CDR3 runs 14 residues. CDR3 amino acids: CASSQEGWGQPQHF. As DNA, the CDR3 is TGCGCCAGCAGCCAAGAGGGTTGGGGACAGCCCCAGCATTTT.

This rearrangement joins TRBV7-9 to TRBJ1-5, with D possibly TRBD1 on 6 matching bases. The CDR3 runs to 16 residues. Deletions cut 5 bases from V and 7 bases from J, with 21 bases between. Germline loops: CDR1 SEHNR, CDR2 FQNEAQ (reference sequence). In DNA, the CDR3 is TGTGCCAGCAGCGAAAATGGACAGAGGGGCGAGCAGCCCCAGCATTTT. As protein: CASSENGQRGEQPQHF.

The gene calls are TRBV4-1 and TRBJ2-3; 11 positions match TRBD2. The J segment lost 5 bases and the V segment lost 1 base, leaving 11 bases of the junction unmatched. The CDR3 is made up of 18 amino acids. Per the germline V gene, CDR1 is MGHRA and CDR2 is YSYEKL. The DNA of the CDR3 is TGCGCCAGCAGCCAAGTCACCGGTAGCGGGGGGGCTGTAGATACGCAGTATTTT. This gives the protein CASSQVTGSGGAVDTQYF.

V usage is TRBV7-3 and J usage is TRBJ1-1, with D possibly being TRBD1 (6 bases). This CDR3 is built from 16 residues. Germline V gene sequence: CDR1 SGHTA, CDR2 FQGTGA. The V gene lost 3 bases and the J gene lost 0 bases, with 14 bases spanning the gap. CDR3 sequence: CASSLYGRGLNTEAFF. CDR3 DNA: TGTGCCAGCAGCTTGTACGGCAGGGGATTGAACACTGAAGCTTTCTTT.

J is TRBJ2-3 and V is TRBV9; D possibly matches TRBD1 or TRBD2 (6 bases each). Germline CDR1 reads SGDLS; CDR2 reads YYNGEE. This CDR3 is built from 17 residues. Trimming shortened V by 0 bases and J by 1 base, and 15 bases separated the two germline ends. Here the CDR3 DNA reads TGTGCCAGCAGCGTAGCCCGGGGGCAAAGACGCACAGATACGCAGTATTTT. Translation gives CASSVARGQRRTDTQYF.

The CDR3: CASRAPRFDIQYF. DNA for the CDR3: TGCGCCAGCAGAGCCCCTCGATTTGACATTCAGTACTTC. This rearrangement joins TRBV10-1 to TRBJ2-4; no clear D. The V gene lost 6 bases and the J gene lost 8 bases, with 14 bases spanning the gap. Per the germline V gene, CDR1 is WNHNN and CDR2 is SYGVQD (reference sequence). CDR3 length: 13 amino acids.